What follows are 6 T cell receptor beta chains derived from one specimen sequenced in a study of long-term antiretroviral therapy in people with HIV. Assay version v3.0 of immunoSEQ was used, and it was run at survey level. The table came from immunoSEQ multiplex PCR; TCRdb's copy has only in-frame clones and leaves some out. This table holds about 28,000 clones, 75% to 90% found once. The sample was unsorted PBMCs, taken almost 2.9 years after starting antiretroviral therapy. The source is a man aged 25 to 40 with HIV.

In DNA, the CDR3 is TGTGCCAGCAGCGTCGGACCGAGGAACACCGGGGAGCTGTTTTTT. Its translation: CASSVGPRNTGELFF. The genes are TRBV9 and TRBJ2-2; D unresolved. Germline CDR1 and CDR2: SGDLS and YYNGEE. V was pared by 2 bases and J by 1 base, with 9 bases between. There are 15 residues in the CDR3.

This chain uses TRBV28 with TRBJ2-6, with no clear D. The CDR3 length is 14 residues. Trimming shortened V by 4 bases and J by 2 bases, and 6 bases separated the two germline ends. Germline V lookup: CDR1 MDHEN, CDR2 SYDVKM. The CDR3 DNA reads TGTGCCAGCAGTTACAGCCCTGGGGCCAACGTCCTGACTTTC. Amino acids: CASSYSPGANVLTF.

V and J are TRBV11-2 and TRBJ1-1; D perhaps matches TRBD1 (6 bases). Between the trimmed V and J ends, which lost 5 bases and 0 bases, there was a span of 10 bases. CDR3 length: 14 residues. CDR1 and CDR2 (germline): SGHAT, FQNNGV. CDR3 DNA: TGTGCCAGCAGCCCCGACAGGCTGAACACTGAAGCTTTCTTT. It specifies CASSPDRLNTEAFF.

V is TRBV10-3 and J is TRBJ2-1; tentative D call: TRBD2 (5 bases). The germline V gene encodes CDR1 ENHRY and CDR2 SYGVKD. The ends were cut back, 5 bases at V and 7 bases at J, with 6 bases in the middle. The CDR3 contains 11 residues. The CDR3 coding sequence is TGTGCCATCAGTCGAGGGAATGAGCAGTTCTTC. The encoded protein is CAISRGNEQFF.

V gene TRBV11-3 combines with J gene TRBJ2-1; TRBD2 agrees at 8 bases. The trim removed 11 bases at V and 2 bases at J, leaving 14 bases unmatched. This CDR3 comprises 16 residues. Germline CDR1 is SGHNT and CDR2 is YENEEA. CDR3 region: CAALSAGGHPYNEQFF. In DNA, the CDR3 is TGTGCCGCCCTCTCGGCGGGAGGTCATCCCTACAATGAGCAGTTCTTC.

This clone is a singleton in its sample. The CDR3 here is CAIGVGTSGALETQYF. DNA of the CDR3: TGTGCCATCGGGGTCGGGACTAGCGGGGCCTTAGAGACCCAGTACTTC. V is TRBV10-3 and J is TRBJ2-5, with 13 bases lining up with TRBD2. Germline CDR1 reads ENHRY; CDR2 reads SYGVKD. V gave up 8 bases and J gave up 4 bases; unmatched junction bases: 10. There are 16 residues in the CDR3.